Included here is one T cell receptor beta chain sequence, with context. The sample is drawn from a study of T cells in Graves' hyperthyroidism and ophthalmopathy. Regions amplified from RNA transcripts were the TCR beta CDR3 regions. An initial round of RT-PCR targeting the TCR CDR3 relied on the HTBI primer set. Each CDR3 protein is one row after TCRdb ran MiXCR on the multiplex PCR reads. The sample consists of roughly 380,000 distinct CDR3 sequences, about 14% of them appearing once. Trimming removed 3 bases from V and 6 bases from J, with 21 bases in between. CDR1 and CDR2 from the germline V gene are MNHGY and SVAAGI. CDR3 length equals 16 residues.

V is TRBV6-9 and J is TRBJ2-7, with D perhaps matching TRBD2 (6 bases). The sequenced sample was blood. The receptor comes from a man aged 25-45 years with Graves' hyperthyroidism that later progressed to Graves' ophthalmopathy. The CDR3 DNA sequence: TGTGCCAGCAGTTACAGTGGAGGGGCGGGTCTACTCGAGCAGTACTTC. Translating gives CASSYSGGAGLLEQYF.